This T cell receptor beta chain was obtained from a study of blood T cell repertoires in COVID-19 (dated by TCRdb to the early 2020s). General notes on the study: Collaborator samples came from the United States, Italy and Spain and covered acute and convalescent phases of COVID-19. The material from the prospective study consisted of cDNA or gDNA derived from T cells, B-cell-depleted T cells, or PBMCs. The dataset comprised deeply sampled blood TCRbeta repertoires from subjects exposed to, actively infected with, or recovered from COVID-19. The repertoires were released in a freely available public database intended as a resource for research on the immune response to SARS-CoV-2. The samples were drawn from the first 160 participants of the ongoing ImmuneRACE study and from more than 1,000 subjects provided by 6 global collaborators. The sample metadata nearly always contained a de-identified subject ID, COVID-19 status, age in years and sex. Where available, HLA class I and class II types were taken from metadata supplied by the sample provider and were not determined by assay-based typing.

TCRbeta CDR3 regions were amplified from genomic DNA using the immunoSEQ Assay, a bias-controlled multiplex PCR. The authors' analysis ran thus. The number of nucleated cells in each sample was estimated by amplification of reference gene primers within the assay. To quantify the absolute abundance of each unique TCRbeta CDR3 rearrangement, sequence reads were collapsed and filtered. For each sample, productive Simpson clonality was calculated as the square root of Simpson's diversity index across productive rearrangements. Held by TCRdb, this immuneACCESS table contains in-frame sequences only and omits some clones. Under half of the omission traces to an unresolved V gene where checked; the cause of the rest is unknown. V, J and clone size derive from that table, while D and trimming were established from the DNA sequence. The sample records around 200,000 clones, about 89% of which are singletons. Of the sample, approximately 0.8% falls within the top ten clones.

In the prospective study, participants were roughly 18 to 89 years old, resided in about two dozen geographic areas of the United States, and were enrolled through a virtual design. In the prospective study, cohorts were assigned on the basis of participant-reported clinical history obtained from a screening survey and a study questionnaire. Recovered participants in ImmuneRACE Cohort 3 were defined as having two consecutive negative NP/OP PCR tests, clearance from a healthcare professional, or resolution of symptoms. In the prospective study, whole blood, serum and a nasopharyngeal or oropharyngeal swab were collected from each participant by mobile phlebotomists. Participants in the prospective study had the option to provide additional blood draws and questionnaires over a roughly 2-month period. Before DNA extraction, blood samples from the prospective study were shipped at room temperature or frozen.

The study at large found these results: The amount of clinical and demographic metadata varied by source and participant and was provided uncurated.

The CDR3 runs 14 amino acids, cysteine and phenylalanine included. Only the CDR3 DNA stays, 42 bases, in frame from base 1. V sheds 1 base and J sheds 2 bases, leaving 10 bases between their ends. CDR1 SGHKS and CDR2 YYEKEE were looked up in the germline V gene (reference sequence). In regard to this clone: What this receptor recognizes is not known. Qualities for individual bases were not recorded, and no much larger clone is one base off.

Sample: PBMCs or T cells enriched from blood (not recorded which). The sequence is built from TRBV5-5 and TRBJ2-7, with TRBD1 perhaps the D gene, on 5 matching bases. This clonotype was obtained from a woman between 18 and 30 years old who had recovered from COVID-19. The nucleotide sequence reads TGTGCCAGCAGCTTGTCAGGGTTGACCTACGAGCAGTACTTC. Its protein is CASSLSGLTYEQYF.